This T cell receptor (beta chain) comes out of a study of blood T cells in healthy people across ages. Study-level points and caveats: Higher naive T cell percentage went strongly together with higher TCR beta diversity. Donor CMV status, an unknown factor, possibly confounded changes in expanded clonotypes. It was the long-lived donors that had more naive CD4+ cells and higher diversity than aged donors.

Only a few counts were recorded for this clonotype. Antigen: not known. Together with a sample-barcoded 5' primer, a J-beta primer mix was included in a second PCR lasting roughly 6 to 12 cycles. Each cDNA molecule was tagged by a template-switch adaptor with 12 random nucleotides. TCRdb recomputed calls from the 5' RACE reads with MiXCR, one row per CDR3 protein. Seen here are about 1.6 million distinct CDR3 sequences, around 35% observed once, and the top ten hold around 11%. The V gene lost 1 base and the J gene lost 8 bases, with 11 bases spanning the gap. The CDR3 is 13 amino acids. The germline gives CDR1 SGHRS, CDR2 YFSETQ.

The chain has TRBV5-1 and TRBJ2-3; perhaps TRBD2 as D (6 bases). This TCR was recovered from a woman under 40 in good health. Sequencing input: blood. The CDR3 region has the DNA TGCGCCAGCAGCTTGCCGGGAGAAGGTACGCAGTATTTT. Amino acids: CASSLPGEGTQYF.